The present entry profiles one T cell receptor (beta chain) with its context. Antigen specificity is unknown. The CDR3 runs 16 residues. The germline V gene encodes CDR1 SGHAT and CDR2 FQNNGV. Trimming cost V 3 bases and J 2 bases; bases outside gene matches: 7. This PCR relied on a set of 60 Vbeta primers and 13 Jbeta primers. TCRdb's table, derived via immunoSEQ multiplex PCR, lists solely in-frame clones and lacks some. In all, the sample yields tens of thousands of clones. These data originate in a study of cytomegalovirus exposure and HLA in healthy donors. Overall study findings and caveats: The majority of TCR sequences were rare, yet some public TCRs appeared in many donors.

This cohort consisted of healthy bone marrow donors. The sequence came from a woman in her forties in good health and CMV-seropositive. The rearrangement uses TRBV11-2 and TRBJ2-3, with 8 bases fitting TRBD2. The sequenced material came from PBMCs. The CDR3 is CASSFGAGGPTDTQYF. The CDR3 DNA follows: TGTGCCAGCAGCTTCGGGGCGGGAGGCCCCACAGATACGCAGTATTTT.